These 27 T cell receptor beta chains share one sample of origin, sequenced in a study of cytomegalovirus exposure and HLA in healthy donors. A multiplex PCR was run with 60 Vbeta primers and 13 Jbeta primers. Only in-frame clones appear in the TCRdb table, and some are missing; sequencing was by immunoSEQ multiplex PCR. The sample records under 150,000 clones, roughly 65% being singletons. The sample consisted of PBMCs. The origin of the receptors is a man aged 35-49 years in good health and CMV-seropositive.

This chain links TRBV6-4 with TRBJ2-1, with TRBD2 identical over 10 bases. The CDR3 covers 16 residues. Germline CDR1 and CDR2: MRHNA and SNTAGT. The trim removed 4 bases at V and 0 bases at J, leaving 3 bases unmatched. DNA for the CDR3: TGTGCCAGCAGTGCTCTAGCGGGAGTCTCCTACAATGAGCAGTTCTTC. This translates into CASSALAGVSYNEQFF.

The chain couples TRBV5-1 to TRBJ2-2; D is undetermined. The CDR3 sequence is 13 residues long. Germline lookup yields CDR1 SGHRS and CDR2 YFSETQ. The V end lost 0 bases, the J end lost 3 bases, and 3 bases lay between the germline ends. CDR3 region: CASSLGDTGELFF. In nucleotides, the CDR3 is TGCGCCAGCAGCTTGGGCGACACCGGGGAGCTGTTTTTT. The whole variable domain, filled in from reference TRBV5-1 and TRBJ2-2, reads KAGVTQTPRYLIKTRGQQVTLSCSPISGHRSVSWYQQTPGQGLQFLFEYFSETQRNKGNFPGRFSGRQFSNSRSEMNVSTLELGDSALYLCASSLGDTGELFFGEGSRLTVL.

Only one count was recorded for this clone. The chain uses TRBV28 and TRBJ1-3; possible D gene TRBD1, 6 bases. With 7 bases removed from V and 4 bases from J, the gap between germline ends came to 17 bases. CDR3 length: 15 amino acids. CDR1 and CDR2 from the germline V gene are MDHEN and SYDVKM. The CDR3 sequence is CASTSFLDRGNTIYF. The CDR3 DNA sequence: TGTGCCAGCACCTCGTTCCTCGACAGGGGAAACACCATATATTTT.

This clone was seen a few times. The CDR3 coding sequence is TGTGCCAGCAGCTCGGGAGGGTCCCTCCACTTT. This gives the protein CASSSGGSLHF. The chain links TRBV5-5 to TRBJ1-6; unclear D gene. This CDR3 has 11 residues. V was trimmed by 3 bases and J by 14 bases, leaving 9 bases between them. CDR1 is SGHKS, CDR2 YYEKEE, per germline (reference sequence).

This chain connects TRBV13 to TRBJ2-5; 10 positions agree with TRBD1. Germline V gene lookup returns CDR1 PRHDT and CDR2 FYEKMQ (reference sequence). Trimming at V came to 3 bases and at J to 9 bases, leaving 4 bases not matched to a gene. The CDR3 extends over 13 amino acids. The CDR3: CASSFRQGASQYF. CDR3 coding DNA: TGTGCCAGCAGCTTCCGACAGGGGGCTTCCCAGTACTTC. The whole variable domain, remainder taken from reference TRBV13 and TRBJ2-5, is AAGVIQSPRHLIKEKRETATLKCYPIPRHDTVYWYQQGPGQDPQFLISFYEKMQSDKGSIPDRFSAQQFSDYHSELNMSSLELGDSALYFCASSFRQGASQYFGPGTRLLVL.

This chain uses TRBV7-2 with TRBJ2-7, with 7 bases matching TRBD2. The germline V gene encodes CDR1 SGHTA and CDR2 FQGNSA. The CDR3 length is 13 residues. Trimming cost V 1 base and J 9 bases; bases outside gene matches: 6. The CDR3 nucleotides read TGTGCCAGCAGCTTAGACCGGGAGGTGGGGCAGTACTTC. It is translated as CASSLDREVGQYF.

The CDR3 DNA reads as TGTGCCAGCAGCTCCGGGGGCCAAGCGGGGTTTGACACTGAAGCTTTCTTT. Protein: CASSSGGQAGFDTEAFF. The chain is built from TRBV11-3 and TRBJ1-1, with D possibly TRBD1 on 6 matching bases. Germline V gives CDR1 SGHNT, CDR2 YENEEA. V lost 4 bases and J lost 3, with 21 bases in between. The CDR3 is 17 amino acids.

The rearrangement links TRBV11-2 to TRBJ1-1; TRBD1 is a possible D gene (5 bases). The germline CDR1 and CDR2 sequences are SGHAT and FQNNGV. The CDR3 is made up of 14 amino acids. V was cut by 1 base and J by 1 base, with 7 bases left in between. CDR3 DNA: TGTGCCAGCAGCTTAGGGCAGGGGAACACTGAAGCTTTCTTT. Residues: CASSLGQGNTEAFF.

The chain combines TRBV9 with TRBJ1-1, with a tentative D call TRBD1 (6 bases). Germline V gives CDR1 SGDLS, CDR2 YYNGEE. Trimming pared 4 bases from V and 1 base from J, leaving 14 bases between. The CDR3 is made up of 15 amino acids. The CDR3: CASSTGHPWNTEAFF. The CDR3 coding sequence is TGTGCCAGCAGCACGGGACACCCGTGGAACACTGAAGCTTTCTTT.

V usage is TRBV4-2 and J usage is TRBJ2-2; D might be TRBD2 (6 bases). This CDR3 spans 14 amino acids. V was clipped by 7 bases and J by 4 bases, with 13 bases between them. Germline CDR1 reads LGHNA; CDR2 reads YNFKEQ. The CDR3 sequence: CASNPEGITGELFF. CDR3 in DNA: TGTGCCAGCAACCCGGAGGGGATCACCGGGGAGCTGTTTTTT.

J is TRBJ2-1 and V is TRBV7-2; D is undetermined. In germline, CDR1 is SGHTA, CDR2 FQGNSA. This CDR3 has 16 amino acids. Trimming removed 7 bases at V and 1 base at J, with 17 bases between. The CDR3 reads CASNKYGSRSYNEQFF. Here the CDR3 DNA reads TGTGCCAGCAACAAATATGGTTCTCGATCCTACAATGAGCAGTTCTTC.

The chain combines TRBV7-9 with TRBJ2-7; D remains ambiguous. The CDR3 runs 13 residues. The V gene's germline CDR1 is SEHNR and CDR2 FQNEAQ (reference sequence). The V gene lost 1 base and the J gene lost 7 bases, with 11 bases spanning the gap. For the CDR3, the DNA is TGTGCCAGCAGCTTAGTGGCCTTCGTGGAGCAGTACTTC. Protein: CASSLVAFVEQYF.

The chain carries TRBV5-4 and TRBJ2-3; D remains unclear. This CDR3 contains 15 residues. Trimming took off 0 bases at V and 0 bases at J, with 8 bases between the two ends. Germline V lookup: CDR1 SGHNT, CDR2 YYREEE (reference sequence). This chain's CDR3 is CASSLGGPSTDTQYF. In DNA, the CDR3 is TGTGCCAGCAGCTTGGGCGGCCCAAGCACAGATACGCAGTATTTT.

J is TRBJ1-2 and V is TRBV27; 8 positions agree with TRBD1. The trim removed 2 bases at V and 8 bases at J, leaving 4 bases unmatched. The CDR3 length is 13 residues. CDR1 is MNHEY and CDR2 is SMNVEV in the germline V gene (reference sequence). CDR3: CASSLRRQGGYTF. The CDR3 nucleotides are TGTGCCAGCAGTTTACGCCGACAGGGGGGCTACACCTTC.

The CDR3 bases are TGCGCCACCTCCGTTACTAGCGGCCTGCTCGATACGCAGTATTTT. This translates into CATSVTSGLLDTQYF. The rearrangement joins TRBV5-1 to TRBJ2-3, with TRBD2 matching 8 bases. V trimming: 9 bases; J trimming: 6 bases; junction bases outside the gene matches: 15. This CDR3 has 15 residues. The V gene's germline CDR1 is SGHRS and CDR2 YFSETQ.

There are a few counts of this clone. The chain links TRBV6-1 to TRBJ2-1, with D possibly being TRBD1 (6 bases). V was shortened by 3 bases and J by 4 bases, with 16 bases between the two germline ends. CDR1 and CDR2 (germline): MNHNS, SASEGT. The CDR3 has 16 amino acids. The CDR3 coding sequence is TGTGCCAGCAGTGATGCCGGGACATCTATGTACAATGAGCAGTTCTTC. Protein sequence: CASSDAGTSMYNEQFF.

CDR3 coding DNA: TGCGCCAGCAGAGAAGCGGGGCGAAACACCGGGGAGCTGTTTTTT. It codes for CASREAGRNTGELFF. The chain has TRBV4-1 and TRBJ2-2; 7 bases are shared with TRBD2. The ends lost 6 bases at V and 2 bases at J; junction bases unmatched: 6. Germline V lookup: CDR1 MGHRA, CDR2 YSYEKL. This CDR3 is built from 15 residues.

The chain combines TRBV6-1 with TRBJ2-7; 9 bases agree with TRBD1. The V segment lost 2 bases and the J segment 3 bases; nucleotides outside the gene matches: 8. The CDR3 has 16 amino acids. CDR1 is MNHNS, CDR2 SASEGT, per germline. This chain's CDR3 is CASSEIGGTGIYEQYF. The CDR3 nucleotides are TGTGCCAGCAGTGAAATAGGCGGGACAGGGATCTACGAGCAGTACTTC.

The CDR3: CASSSRTGEAFF. CDR3 sequence (DNA): TGTGCCAGCAGTTCTCGGACAGGGGAAGCTTTCTTT. The chain has TRBV6-5 and TRBJ1-1, with 8 nucleotides matching TRBD1. The CDR3 loop spans 12 amino acids. Trimming removed 4 bases from V and 8 bases from J; junction bases left unmatched: 3. Germline CDR1 reads MNHEY; CDR2 reads SVGAGI.

This chain links TRBV7-8 with TRBJ2-1, with D hard to call. This CDR3 contains 13 residues. Trimming stripped 2 bases from V and 4 bases from J, with 6 bases between. Germline loops: CDR1 SGHVS, CDR2 FQNEAQ. In nucleotides, the CDR3 is TGTGCCAGCAGCTTAAACAGATACAATGAGCAGTTCTTC. This gives the protein CASSLNRYNEQFF. The complete variable domain, with remaining parts taken from reference TRBV7-8 and TRBJ2-1, reads GAGVSQSPRYKVAKRGQDVALRCDPISGHVSLFWYQQALGQGPEFLTYFQNEAQLDKSGLPSDRFFAERPEGSVSTLKIQRTQQEDSAVYLCASSLNRYNEQFFGPGTRLTVL.

V usage is TRBV6-1 and J usage is TRBJ1-2; the match to TRBD1 covers 7 bases. The trim removed 6 bases at V and 2 bases at J, leaving 3 bases unmatched. The germline V gene encodes CDR1 MNHNS and CDR2 SASEGT. The CDR3 contains 13 residues. CDR3 in amino acids: CASRGTVNYGYTF. CDR3 nucleotides: TGTGCCAGCAGAGGGACAGTAAACTATGGCTACACCTTC.

The chain uses TRBV5-1 and TRBJ2-7; D gene uncertain. Germline CDR1 and CDR2: SGHRS and YFSETQ. The V end lost 0 bases, the J end lost 2 bases, and 9 bases lay between the germline ends. The CDR3 covers 14 residues. The CDR3: CASSLVQAAYEQYF. The CDR3 DNA follows: TGCGCCAGCAGCTTGGTTCAGGCCGCCTACGAGCAGTACTTC.

The CDR3 here is CASSPGNPSRADTQYF. The CDR3 coding sequence is TGTGCCAGCAGTCCAGGGAATCCAAGTAGAGCAGATACGCAGTATTTT. The rearrangement uses TRBV27 and TRBJ2-3; tentatively, D is TRBD1 (5 bases). V lost 5 bases and J lost 4, with 19 bases in between. Germline loops: CDR1 MNHEY, CDR2 SMNVEV (reference sequence). This CDR3 is 16 amino acids long.

This chain links TRBV10-3 with TRBJ2-1, with D perhaps TRBD1 (5 bases). Germline CDR1 reads ENHRY; CDR2 reads SYGVKD. Trimming took 5 bases from V and 0 from J, leaving 8 bases between them. CDR3 size: 14 residues. The CDR3 bases are TGTGCCATCAGTAGACAGAGCTCCTACAATGAGCAGTTCTTC. The encoded protein is CAISRQSSYNEQFF.

V gene TRBV7-8 combines with J gene TRBJ2-7, with D tentatively TRBD1 (7 bases). This CDR3 has 15 amino acids. Per the germline V gene, CDR1 is SGHVS and CDR2 is FQNEAQ. V lost 1 base and J lost 3, with 13 bases in between. The CDR3 protein is CASSLGGTVSYEQYF. The DNA of the CDR3 is TGTGCCAGCAGCTTAGGCGGGACAGTTAGCTACGAGCAGTACTTC.

The V and J genes are TRBV6-5 and TRBJ2-7; 7 bases are a match to TRBD1. The CDR3 has 15 residues. Germline-derived CDR1 and CDR2 are MNHEY and SVGAGI. Trimming removed 4 bases from V and 4 bases from J; junction bases left unmatched: 10. The CDR3 DNA sequence: TGTGCCAGCAGTTCCTCAGGACAGGCCCTTTACGAGCAGTACTTC. This encodes CASSSSGQALYEQYF.

The CDR3 nucleotides read TGTGCCAGCAGGGATGAGGGGGTTGCCTACAATGAGCAGTTCTTC. This sequence encodes CASRDEGVAYNEQFF. J is TRBJ2-1 and V is TRBV6-1, with D possibly being TRBD1 (6 bases). The CDR3 spans 15 residues. The V end was cut by 6 bases, the J end by 2 bases, with 14 bases between. CDR1 is MNHNS, CDR2 SASEGT, per germline.